In its sample, the clone carrying this TCR beta chain was seen many times. TCR beta CDR3 regions were amplified from RNA transcripts. Primed by the HTBI set, a first-round RT-PCR was run on the TCR CDR3. TCRdb called the multiplex PCR reads again in MiXCR, with one record for every CDR3 protein. The table has about 300,000 distinct CDR3 sequences, roughly 17% seen once. This sample stems from a study of T cells in Graves' hyperthyroidism and ophthalmopathy. This CDR3 comprises 11 residues. Trimming cost V 4 bases and J 5 bases, with 6 bases left between them. CDR1 is GTSNPN and CDR2 is SVGIG in the germline V gene (reference sequence). Researchers barred patients who had uncontrolled infection, other autoimmune disease, pregnancy or lactation.

This TCR derives from a man aged 25 to 45 with Graves' hyperthyroidism. The chain joins TRBV30 to TRBJ2-1; D is tentatively TRBD1 or TRBD2 (5 bases each). What was sequenced was blood. The CDR3 coding sequence is TGTGCCTGGATGGGGGACAATGAGCAGTTCTTC. This gives the protein CAWMGDNEQFF.